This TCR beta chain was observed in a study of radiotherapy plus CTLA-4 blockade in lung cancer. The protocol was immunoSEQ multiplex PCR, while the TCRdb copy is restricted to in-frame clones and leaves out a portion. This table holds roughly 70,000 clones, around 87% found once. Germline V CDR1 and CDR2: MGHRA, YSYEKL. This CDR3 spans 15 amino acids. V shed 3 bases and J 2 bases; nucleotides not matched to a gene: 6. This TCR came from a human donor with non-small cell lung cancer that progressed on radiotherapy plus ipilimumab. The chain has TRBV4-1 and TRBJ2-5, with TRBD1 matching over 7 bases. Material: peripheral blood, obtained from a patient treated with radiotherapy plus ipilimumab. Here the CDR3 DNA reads TGCGCCAGCAGCCATCCGGGACAGAGACAAGAGACCCAGTACTTC. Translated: CASSHPGQRQETQYF.